This T cell receptor beta chain was sequenced during a study of blood T cell repertoires in COVID-19. Repertoires were generated with immunoSEQ multiplex PCR, while TCRdb's copy carries only in-frame clones and drops some. The sample has 150,000 to 200,000 clones, around 86% seen once. The receptor's source is a man aged 60 to 69 with acute or convalescent COVID-19. Sample: peripheral blood.

This CDR3 is CASSPGGTSGNQPQHF. The CDR3 bases are TGTGCCAGCTCACCAGGAGGGACGAGTGGCAATCAGCCCCAGCATTTT. The J gene is TRBJ1-5, the V gene TRBV18; D might be TRBD1 (5 bases). The germline CDR1 and CDR2 sequences are KGHSH and LQKENI. The V gene lost 2 bases and the J gene lost 2 bases, with 13 bases spanning the gap. This CDR3 spans 16 amino acids.